These 23 T cell receptor beta chains came from one sample sequenced in a study of blood T cell repertoires in COVID-19. The method was immunoSEQ multiplex PCR; TCRdb's version includes in-frame clones alone and lacks a portion of them. The sample includes about 240,000 clones, around 82% of them seen just once. Sequencing was carried out using PBMCs or T cells enriched from blood (not recorded which). The receptors here all came from a woman in her 40s who had been exposed to COVID-19.

The V and J genes are TRBV6-5 and TRBJ2-7, with TRBD1 as a possible D gene (5 bases). Germline CDR1 is MNHEY and CDR2 is SVGAGI. Trimming left V 7 bases short and J 4 bases short, with 14 bases between. CDR3 size: 13 residues. The CDR3 DNA is TGTGCCAGCAACCCTGACAGCCTTTACGAGCAGTACTTC. It specifies CASNPDSLYEQYF.

The gene calls are TRBV10-3 and TRBJ1-3, with a weak D call TRBD1 (5 bases). CDR3 size: 14 residues. CDR1 ENHRY and CDR2 SYGVKD come from the germline V gene. V was trimmed by 6 bases and J by 4 bases, leaving 13 bases between them. The CDR3 spells CAISVTGTGNTIYF. In nucleotides, the CDR3 is TGTGCCATCAGCGTAACAGGTACAGGAAACACCATATATTTT.

The chain links TRBV4-2 to TRBJ1-2; D uncertain. V was pared by 1 base and J by 1 base, with 10 bases between. Looked up from germline, CDR1 is LGHNA and CDR2 is YNFKEQ. This CDR3 is built from 15 residues. The CDR3: CASSQVQSGNYGYTF. The CDR3 DNA reads as TGTGCCAGCAGCCAAGTACAGAGTGGTAACTATGGCTACACCTTC.

J is TRBJ1-3 and V is TRBV4-3, with a tentative D call TRBD1 (5 bases). The CDR3 has 16 residues. The V gene's germline CDR1 is LGHNA and CDR2 YSLEER. V dropped 0 bases and J dropped 3 bases, with 12 bases sitting between them. This CDR3 reads CASSQDRRGGGNTIYF. CDR3 DNA: TGCGCCAGCAGCCAAGATCGTAGGGGTGGTGGAAACACCATATATTTT.

This chain links TRBV6-5 with TRBJ1-4; 9 nucleotides agree with TRBD1. The V gene's germline CDR1 is MNHEY and CDR2 SVGAGI. This CDR3 comprises 14 residues. The J segment lost 6 bases and the V segment lost 5 bases, leaving 4 bases of the junction unmatched. The CDR3 region is CASSNRQGDEKLFF. In DNA form, the CDR3 reads TGTGCCAGCAGTAATAGACAGGGGGATGAAAAACTGTTTTTT.

The gene calls are TRBV7-2 and TRBJ2-1; 9 bases match TRBD1. Germline CDR1 and CDR2: SGHTA and FQGNSA. This CDR3 comprises 15 residues. Trimming at V came to 4 bases and at J to 4 bases, leaving 5 bases not matched to a gene. CDR3 coding DNA: TGTGCCAGCAGCTCTCCAGGACAGGGGTACAATGAGCAGTTCTTC. Translated: CASSSPGQGYNEQFF.

This clone was picked up a small number of times. CDR3 amino acids: CATTMTAGGGTEAFF. The CDR3 nucleotides are TGTGCCACCACCATGACCGCGGGGGGTGGGACTGAAGCTTTCTTT. The gene calls are TRBV3-1 (or the pseudogene TRBV3-2) and TRBJ1-1, with TRBD1 as a possible D gene (5 bases). The CDR3 spans 15 residues. Looked up from germline, CDR1 is LGHDT and CDR2 is YNNKEL (reference sequence). Trimming left V 10 bases short and J 5 bases short, with 23 bases between.

The chain combines TRBV7-9 with TRBJ2-3, with 14 nucleotides matching TRBD2. Germline CDR1 reads SEHNR; CDR2 reads FQNEAQ (reference sequence). CDR3 size: 15 residues. The J segment lost 6 bases and the V segment lost 5 bases, leaving 4 bases of the junction unmatched. The CDR3 spells CASSPGLAGADTQYF. The CDR3 DNA is TGTGCCAGCAGCCCGGGACTAGCGGGAGCGGATACGCAGTATTTT.

In its sample, this clone was seen once. The chain links TRBV3-1 (or the pseudogene TRBV3-2) to TRBJ1-2; D is unclear. The germline CDR1 and CDR2 sequences are LGHDT and YNNKEL (reference sequence). The CDR3 extends over 16 amino acids. Trimming took off 1 base at V and 3 bases at J, with 15 bases between the two ends. This chain's CDR3 is CASSQGREIGHYGYTF. DNA of the CDR3: TGTGCCAGCAGCCAAGGGAGGGAGATCGGGCACTATGGCTACACCTTC.

The chain combines TRBV9 with TRBJ1-1; D ambiguous. Looked up from germline, CDR1 is SGDLS and CDR2 is YYNGEE. The CDR3 has 13 amino acids. Trimming pared 1 base from V and 8 bases from J, leaving 12 bases between. CDR3 nucleotide sequence: TGTGCCAGCAGCGTACAGGTAACAAGCGAAGCTTTCTTT. Its protein is CASSVQVTSEAFF.

As concerns this clone: This sequence may be a read error, since a much larger clone differs from it by one base. J is TRBJ1-1 and V is TRBV12-3 or TRBV12-4; 7 nucleotides line up with TRBD1. CDR3 length: 13 amino acids. V lost 5 bases to trimming and J lost 1 base; unmatched junction nucleotides: 1. The chain's CDR3 is CASSGTANTEAFF. In DNA form, the CDR3 reads TGTGCCAGCAGTGGGACAGCGAACACTGAAGCTTTCTTT.

This clone came up a few times. The chain carries TRBV24-1 and TRBJ1-2; unclear D gene. CDR1 is KGHDR and CDR2 is SFDVKD in the germline V gene. The V end was cut by 5 bases, the J end by 1 base, with 7 bases between. The length of the CDR3 is 13 residues. The CDR3, as DNA: TGTGCCACCAGTGCGGGAGGTAACTATGGCTACACCTTC. Residues: CATSAGGNYGYTF.

The V and J genes are TRBV13 and TRBJ2-7; D possibly corresponds to TRBD2 (7 bases). Germline V CDR1 and CDR2: PRHDT, FYEKMQ (reference sequence). Trimming left V 5 bases short and J 4 bases short, with 15 bases between. There are 14 residues in the CDR3. The CDR3 reads CASSLTRGRYEQYF. The CDR3 DNA is TGTGCCAGCAGCCTAACGCGGGGGCGTTACGAGCAGTACTTC.

The chain has TRBV6-5 and TRBJ1-2; unclear D gene. Deletions cut 0 bases from V and 3 bases from J, with 11 bases between. The germline gives CDR1 MNHEY, CDR2 SVGAGI. This CDR3 comprises 15 residues. The chain's CDR3 is CASSYSTGNDYGYTF. The CDR3 DNA follows: TGTGCCAGCAGTTACTCGACGGGAAACGACTATGGCTACACCTTC.

Concerning this clone: One end of the junction varies from germline; a read error may be responsible. The gene calls are TRBV27 and TRBJ1-5; TRBD1 aligns across 7 bases. The germline CDR1 and CDR2 sequences are MNHEY and SMNVEV (reference sequence). The CDR3 is 12 amino acids. CDR3 sequence (DNA): TGCCCCGTTAGACAGGGAGGACAGCCCCAGCATTTT. Translating it yields CPVRQGGQPQHF.

This clone was detected only a few times. Other nucleotide sequences from this sample produce the same CDR3. V usage is TRBV5-4 and J usage is TRBJ2-1; D is possibly TRBD2 (6 bases). V shed 4 bases and J shed 0 bases, with 11 bases lying between them. CDR1 is SGHNT and CDR2 is YYREEE in the germline V gene (reference sequence). This CDR3 comprises 15 residues. CDR3 nucleotides: TGTGCCAGCAGCCGCCGGGACTCCTCCTACAATGAGCAGTTCTTC. It is translated as CASSRRDSSYNEQFF.

V usage is TRBV7-9 and J usage is TRBJ2-5; 8 bases are a match to TRBD1. Per the germline V gene, CDR1 is SEHNR and CDR2 is FQNEAQ (reference sequence). Trimming at V came to 5 bases and at J to 5 bases, leaving 10 bases not matched to a gene. The CDR3 has 15 amino acids. The CDR3 sequence is CASSETGEWGETQYF. The CDR3, as DNA: TGTGCCAGCAGCGAGACAGGGGAATGGGGCGAGACCCAGTACTTC.

The table lists this clone with a few counts. The chain has TRBV6-1 and TRBJ2-3; D possibly corresponds to TRBD2 (7 bases). V gave up 3 bases and J gave up 0 bases, with 10 bases separating them. In germline, CDR1 is MNHNS, CDR2 SASEGT. The CDR3 is made up of 15 amino acids. The CDR3 DNA is TGTGCCAGCAGTGAGCGGGGGCCTAGCACAGATACGCAGTATTTT. Translated, it gives CASSERGPSTDTQYF.

The genes are TRBV10-3 and TRBJ2-1; TRBD2 matches 9 bases. Germline V gene sequence: CDR1 ENHRY, CDR2 SYGVKD. J gave up 1 base and V 8 bases, and 6 bases lay outside the gene matches. CDR3 length equals 15 residues. The CDR3 here is CAIGGSGGSYNEQFF. CDR3 sequence (DNA): TGTGCCATCGGGGGTAGCGGGGGTTCCTACAATGAGCAGTTCTTC.

Only a few counts were recorded for this clone. The CDR3 sequence is CASSERLAATDTQYF. The CDR3 DNA sequence: TGTGCCAGCAGTGAACGGCTAGCGGCCACAGATACGCAGTATTTT. The chain uses TRBV2 and TRBJ2-3, with TRBD2 identical over 7 bases. CDR1 is SNHLY, CDR2 FYNNEI, per germline. Trimming at V came to 2 bases and at J to 2 bases, leaving 4 bases not matched to a gene. The CDR3 loop spans 15 amino acids.

The genes are TRBV7-8 and TRBJ1-6, with D maybe TRBD1 (6 bases). V was pared by 5 bases and J by 16 bases, with 15 bases between. The CDR3 is 12 residues long. Germline V gene sequence: CDR1 SGHVS, CDR2 FQNEAQ. For the CDR3, the DNA is TGTGCCAGCAGCCCAATGGGGGCAGGTCTCCACTTT. Amino acids: CASSPMGAGLHF.

The genes are TRBV4-2 and TRBJ1-5; D not resolved. V was shortened by 0 bases and J by 6 bases, with 12 bases between the two germline ends. The CDR3 runs to 15 residues. CDR1 is LGHNA, CDR2 YNFKEQ, per germline. The CDR3 loop reads CASSQDSGTSQPQHF. Here the CDR3 DNA reads TGTGCCAGCAGCCAAGATTCGGGTACTAGTCAGCCCCAGCATTTT.

V gene TRBV18 combines with J gene TRBJ1-2; no definite D call. The V and J ends lost 3 bases and 2 bases respectively, with 13 bases between them. CDR3 length: 15 amino acids. Germline V CDR1 and CDR2: KGHSH, LQKENI. CDR3 DNA: TGTGCCAGCTCACCTTCGGAGGCCCTGAACTATGGCTACACCTTC. Its translation: CASSPSEALNYGYTF.